A single sample gave rise to the 31 T cell receptor beta chains below, sequenced in a study of shared clonotypes between healthy human individuals. Sequencing was performed with immunoSEQ multiplex PCR; in TCRdb, only in-frame clones are kept and a portion is missing. The table has millions of clones, more than 90% seen once. Sample: naive CD4+ T cells sorted from blood. Stated subset: CD45RA+ positively selected. The origin of the receptors is a man aged 18 to 30 in good health.

The chain links TRBV19 to TRBJ2-1; D might be TRBD2 (5 bases). Germline V gene sequence: CDR1 LNHDA, CDR2 SQIVND (reference sequence). V was shortened by 3 bases and J by 0 bases, with 21 bases between the two germline ends. This CDR3 is 19 amino acids long. The CDR3 spells CASSIRGSSSFSSYNEQFF. The CDR3 bases are TGTGCCAGTAGTATCCGGGGTTCTAGCTCCTTCAGCTCCTACAATGAGCAGTTCTTC.

The rearrangement links TRBV29-1 to TRBJ2-7; D is unclear. Trimming pared 4 bases from V and 3 bases from J, leaving 7 bases between. The CDR3 length is 11 residues. Germline assignment: CDR1 SQVTM and CDR2 ANQGSEA. The CDR3 DNA sequence: TGCAGCGTTGGCCACTTCTACGAGCAGTACTTC. This sequence encodes CSVGHFYEQYF.

This chain uses TRBV9 with TRBJ2-7; the match to TRBD2 covers 10 bases. CDR1 is SGDLS, CDR2 YYNGEE, per germline. The CDR3 sequence is 14 residues long. Trimming cost V 2 bases and J 4 bases; bases outside gene matches: 3. Written as DNA, the CDR3 is TGTGCCAGCAGCGTGGGACTAGCGAAGTACGAGCAGTACTTC. Encoded protein: CASSVGLAKYEQYF.

This chain uses TRBV6-5 with TRBJ2-2, with D possibly TRBD1 on 5 matching bases. CDR3 length: 14 residues. Per germline, CDR1 MNHEY and CDR2 SVGAGI. Between the trimmed V and J ends, which lost 2 bases and 6 bases, there was a span of 10 bases. The CDR3 region is CASSYDSWAGELFF. The CDR3 coding sequence is TGTGCCAGCAGTTACGACAGTTGGGCCGGGGAGCTGTTTTTT.

The rearrangement uses TRBV7-2 and TRBJ2-3, with D possibly called TRBD1 or TRBD2 (5 bases each). Trimming removed 7 bases from V and 2 bases from J, with 10 bases in between. CDR1 is SGHTA, CDR2 FQGNSA, per germline. This CDR3 has 13 residues. CDR3 DNA: TGTGCCAGCACCCTGGGGGTCACAGATACGCAGTATTTT. Its translation is CASTLGVTDTQYF.

This sequence joins TRBV7-2 and TRBJ2-5; maybe TRBD1 (5 bases). This CDR3 region has 14 residues. V was shortened by 1 base and J by 5 bases, with 11 bases between the two germline ends. Germline V CDR1 and CDR2: SGHTA, FQGNSA. Here the CDR3 DNA reads TGTGCCAGCAGCTTAGATTGGGCAGGGGAGACCCAGTACTTC. It encodes CASSLDWAGETQYF. Based on the CDR3 plus reference TRBV7-2 and TRBJ2-5, the full variable domain is GAGVSQSPSNKVTEKGKDVELRCDPISGHTALYWYRQSLGQGLEFLIYFQGNSAPDKSGLPSDRFSAERTGGSVSTLTIQRTQQEDSAVYLCASSLDWAGETQYFGPGTRLLVL.

The gene calls are TRBV7-8 and TRBJ2-7; 9 nucleotides line up with TRBD2. V shed 5 bases and J 2 bases; nucleotides not matched to a gene: 7. CDR1 is SGHVS and CDR2 is FQNEAQ in the germline V gene. This CDR3 has 15 amino acids. Here the CDR3 reads CASSTRTSDPYEQYF. CDR3 coding DNA: TGTGCCAGCAGCACGCGGACTAGCGATCCCTACGAGCAGTACTTC.

The CDR3 is CASSLAQGNNSPLHF. In nucleotides, the CDR3 is TGTGCCAGCAGCTTAGCGCAGGGAAATAATTCACCCCTCCACTTT. This chain connects TRBV7-2 to TRBJ1-6; D may be TRBD1 (5 bases). The CDR3 contains 15 residues. Germline V lookup: CDR1 SGHTA, CDR2 FQGNSA. Trimming removed 0 bases at V and 5 bases at J, with 8 bases between.

The chain recombines TRBV29-1 with TRBJ2-5; 8 positions match TRBD1. The J call may be incorrect, as the DNA end agrees better with TRBJ2-7. Per germline, CDR1 SQVTM and CDR2 ANQGSEA. The CDR3 sequence is 13 residues long. The CDR3 spells CSVGTGLHSEQYF. Here the CDR3 DNA reads TGCAGCGTGGGGACAGGCCTCCACTCCGAGCAGTACTTC.

The rearrangement links TRBV5-1 to TRBJ1-5, with 7 bases lining up with TRBD1. Trimming took 4 bases from V and 6 from J; bases not matched to a gene: 7. The CDR3 totals 14 residues. Germline values: CDR1 SGHRS, CDR2 YFSETQ. The CDR3 sequence is CASSPGTEIQPQHF. The CDR3 region has the DNA TGCGCCAGCAGCCCAGGGACAGAGATTCAGCCCCAGCATTTT.

V usage is TRBV5-1 and J usage is TRBJ1-2; D is unclear. Trimming took 0 bases from V and 0 from J, leaving 15 bases between them. CDR1 is SGHRS and CDR2 is YFSETQ in the germline V gene. The CDR3 is made up of 17 amino acids. The CDR3 sequence is CASSLDGITLTNYGYTF. For the CDR3, the DNA is TGCGCCAGCAGCTTGGACGGGATAACACTTACTAACTATGGCTACACCTTC.

This clone was detected only once. The genes are TRBV7-2 and TRBJ2-3; D call uncertain. Looked up from germline, CDR1 is SGHTA and CDR2 is FQGNSA. The CDR3 spans 15 residues. V was clipped by 6 bases and J by 3 bases, with 16 bases between them. This CDR3 reads CASSLIGSGTDTQYF. CDR3 nucleotide sequence: TGTGCCAGCAGTCTGATCGGGTCTGGGACAGATACGCAGTATTTT.

DNA of the CDR3: TGCGCCAGCAGCCCCGGACAGGGAGGAGGTGGTCAGCCCCAGCATTTT. Translating gives CASSPGQGGGGQPQHF. The rearrangement links TRBV5-1 to TRBJ1-5, with TRBD1 identical over 8 bases. CDR1 and CDR2 from the germline V gene are SGHRS and YFSETQ. The CDR3 covers 16 residues. The V gene end was trimmed by 4 bases and the J gene end by 6 bases; junction bases not matched to a gene: 12.

The rearrangement joins TRBV6-5 to TRBJ2-7, with 7 bases that match TRBD2. The trim removed 6 bases at V and 5 bases at J, leaving 13 bases unmatched. Germline assignment: CDR1 MNHEY and CDR2 SVGAGI. This CDR3 is built from 15 residues. CDR3 sequence reads: CASRLGGETIHEQYF. The CDR3 region has the DNA TGTGCCAGCAGACTGGGGGGGGAGACGATCCACGAGCAGTACTTC.

This chain links TRBV27 with TRBJ2-6, with no clear D. Per germline, CDR1 MNHEY and CDR2 SMNVEV (reference sequence). Deletions cut 5 bases from V and 2 bases from J, with 13 bases between. The length of the CDR3 is 16 residues. The chain's CDR3 is CASSPSRSAGANVLTF. For the CDR3, the DNA is TGTGCCAGCAGTCCCTCCCGGTCCGCTGGGGCCAACGTCCTGACTTTC.

This chain connects TRBV5-4 to TRBJ2-3; D gene unclear. Between the trimmed V and J ends, which lost 5 bases and 5 bases, there was a span of 12 bases. Germline-derived CDR1 and CDR2 are SGHNT and YYREEE (reference sequence). This CDR3 has 13 amino acids. The CDR3 sequence is CASSHSAIDTQYF. The CDR3 bases are TGTGCCAGCAGTCATTCCGCCATAGATACGCAGTATTTT.

This chain links TRBV6-5 with TRBJ1-2; 7 bases align to TRBD1. This CDR3 is built from 14 residues. V was pared by 5 bases and J by 3 bases, with 6 bases of the junction left unmatched. The germline gives CDR1 MNHEY, CDR2 SVGAGI. The chain's CDR3 is CASSEPGTDYGYTF. The DNA for the CDR3 is TGTGCCAGCAGTGAACCCGGGACAGACTATGGCTACACCTTC.

The V call is TRBV5-4, the J call TRBJ1-5; maybe TRBD1 (5 bases). CDR1 is SGHNT, CDR2 YYREEE, per germline (reference sequence). V was clipped by 0 bases and J by 3 bases, with 10 bases between them. The CDR3 extends over 15 amino acids. The CDR3: CASSLGGMDNQPQHF. The CDR3, as DNA: TGTGCCAGCAGCTTGGGGGGGATGGACAATCAGCCCCAGCATTTT.

The chain combines TRBV7-9 with TRBJ2-1; no firm D call. CDR3 length: 15 residues. Trimming pared 2 bases from V and 1 base from J, leaving 9 bases between. Germline assignment: CDR1 SEHNR and CDR2 FQNEAQ (reference sequence). CDR3 nucleotides: TGTGCCAGCAGCTTAAGATGGGGTTCCTACAATGAGCAGTTCTTC. This gives the protein CASSLRWGSYNEQFF.

V is TRBV11-2 and J is TRBJ2-4; D unclear. V was trimmed by 5 bases and J by 0 bases, leaving 14 bases between them. The CDR3 sequence is 16 residues long. From germline, CDR1 is SGHAT and CDR2 FQNNGV. The CDR3 loop is CASSPAPLLAKNIQYF. The CDR3 region has the DNA TGTGCCAGCAGCCCCGCCCCCCTACTAGCCAAAAACATTCAGTACTTC.

This chain connects TRBV6-6 to TRBJ1-4; D is ambiguous. The V end was cut by 7 bases, the J end by 8 bases, with 11 bases between. This CDR3 comprises 12 residues. The germline CDR1 and CDR2 sequences are MNHNY and SVGAGI (reference sequence). CDR3 loop: CASTERREKLFF. In DNA, the CDR3 is TGTGCCAGCACCGAACGGAGGGAAAAACTGTTTTTT.

V and J are TRBV28 and TRBJ2-7; D uncertain. V lost 8 bases to trimming and J lost 2 bases, with 13 bases between them. Germline V gene lookup returns CDR1 MDHEN and CDR2 SYDVKM. The CDR3 totals 13 residues. As DNA, the CDR3 is TGTGCCAGCCAAGGCGGTCCTCCCTACGAGCAGTACTTC. It yields the protein CASQGGPPYEQYF.

The genes are TRBV18 and TRBJ2-7; tentative D call: TRBD1 (5 bases). CDR1 and CDR2 (germline): KGHSH, LQKENI. The CDR3 covers 15 residues. V lost 0 bases, J lost 2 bases, and 11 bases lay in between. DNA of the CDR3: TGTGCCAGCTCACCACCTGCGAAGGGGACCTACGAGCAGTACTTC. Translating gives CASSPPAKGTYEQYF.

This clone appeared a single time. The rearrangement links TRBV10-3 to TRBJ2-7; perhaps TRBD2 as D (6 bases). Germline assignment: CDR1 ENHRY and CDR2 SYGVKD. This CDR3 has 14 residues. The V gene lost 6 bases and the J gene lost 2 bases, with 14 bases spanning the gap. The CDR3: CAIREGPATYEQYF. As DNA, the CDR3 is TGTGCCATCAGGGAGGGACCGGCCACCTACGAGCAGTACTTC.

The rearrangement uses TRBV4-1 and TRBJ2-5; D ambiguous. Germline assignment: CDR1 MGHRA and CDR2 YSYEKL. Trimming stripped 1 base from V and 1 base from J, with 22 bases between. This CDR3 spans 19 amino acids. CDR3 sequence (DNA): TGCGCCAGCAGCCAAGGATCTCCAATTGTGGGGTACTCCCAAGAGACCCAGTACTTC. The encoded protein is CASSQGSPIVGYSQETQYF.

This clone was picked up one time. The V and J genes are TRBV28 and TRBJ2-1; 10 bases are shared with TRBD2. There are 15 residues in the CDR3. Trimming cost V 3 bases and J 6 bases; bases outside gene matches: 5. Germline V gene sequence: CDR1 MDHEN, CDR2 SYDVKM. DNA of the CDR3: TGTGCCAGCAGTTTCCCAGCGGGGGGGGGCAATGAGCAGTTCTTC. Protein product: CASSFPAGGGNEQFF.

This sequence joins TRBV14 and TRBJ2-1; weak D call: TRBD2 (5 bases). Trimming removed 10 bases from V and 4 bases from J, with 14 bases in between. The CDR3 spans 13 residues. Germline V CDR1 and CDR2: SGHDN, FVKESK. The CDR3 DNA reads TGTGCCACAGGATGGGAGTATTACAATGAGCAGTTCTTC. It codes for CATGWEYYNEQFF.

This clone has just one count. The rearrangement links TRBV9 to TRBJ1-4; D not certain. Per germline, CDR1 SGDLS and CDR2 YYNGEE. The CDR3 is 13 amino acids. Trimming took off 4 bases at V and 7 bases at J, with 11 bases between the two ends. The chain's CDR3 is CASSPLLGEKLFF. The CDR3, as DNA: TGTGCCAGCAGCCCCCTCCTCGGTGAAAAACTGTTTTTT.

The chain couples TRBV5-5 to TRBJ2-7; 9 nucleotides agree with TRBD1. Germline-derived CDR1 and CDR2 are SGHKS and YYEKEE (reference sequence). This CDR3 comprises 14 residues. Trimming removed 4 bases from V and 2 bases from J; junction bases left unmatched: 4. The CDR3, as DNA: TGTGCCAGCAGCGCCGGACAGGGGACCTACGAGCAGTACTTC. Translating gives CASSAGQGTYEQYF.

The V gene is TRBV19, the J gene TRBJ2-7; 9 nucleotides align to TRBD2. CDR1 LNHDA and CDR2 SQIVND come from the germline V gene (reference sequence). The CDR3 is 16 residues long. V dropped 6 bases and J dropped 2; count of bases not matched to a gene: 11. The CDR3 protein is CASSRPSGASAYEQYF. DNA for the CDR3: TGTGCCAGTAGCCGGCCTAGCGGGGCGTCTGCCTACGAGCAGTACTTC. Variable domain in full (rest from reference TRBV19 and TRBJ2-7): DGGITQSPKYLFRKEGQNVTLSCEQNLNHDAMYWYRQDPGQGLRLIYYSQIVNDFQKGDIAEGYSVSREKKESFPLTVTSAQKNPTAFYLCASSRPSGASAYEQYFGPGTRLTVT.

The chain uses TRBV25-1 and TRBJ2-7; 9 bases fit TRBD1. This CDR3 spans 15 amino acids. CDR1 is MGHDK and CDR2 is SYGVNS in the germline V gene. V gave up 1 base and J gave up 7 bases; unmatched junction bases: 8. CDR3 in amino acids: CASSESTGGAREQYF. CDR3 nucleotide sequence: TGTGCCAGCAGTGAATCGACAGGGGGGGCTCGGGAGCAGTACTTC.